This entry concerns a single TCR beta chain. Its specificity is unknown. The missing conserved phenylalanine or tryptophan at the end of this CDR3 makes a read error likely. The data derive from a study of blood T cells in healthy people across ages. Total RNA extracted from each sample amounted to at least 6 micrograms. A second PCR of about 6 to 12 cycles used a sample-barcoded 5' primer and a J-beta primer mix. A minimum of 3 million CDR3-containing paired-end reads was obtained for each sample. Using its own MiXCR run on the 5' RACE reads, TCRdb lists one record per CDR3 protein. The table lists 600,000 to 1,000,000 distinct CDR3 sequences, 20% to 25% of them singletons. With 4 bases clipped from V and 3 bases from J, the junction kept 10 bases outside the gene matches. The CDR3 has 15 amino acids. Germline CDR1 and CDR2: SQVTM and ANQGSEA. Whole-study findings and limits: From one million sequenced T cells, diversity estimates were lower bounds.

These same records also appear under a second study, on T cells of mothers and their children.

Sequencing was done on a sample of blood. This receptor was taken from a boy aged 10-17 years in good health. This chain links TRBV29-1 with TRBJ1-2; 8 positions agree with TRBD1. CDR3 sequence (DNA): TGCAGCGTTGGAGTGCCCAGGGGGCTGGACTATGGCTACACCCTC. Translation gives CSVGVPRGLDYGYTL.